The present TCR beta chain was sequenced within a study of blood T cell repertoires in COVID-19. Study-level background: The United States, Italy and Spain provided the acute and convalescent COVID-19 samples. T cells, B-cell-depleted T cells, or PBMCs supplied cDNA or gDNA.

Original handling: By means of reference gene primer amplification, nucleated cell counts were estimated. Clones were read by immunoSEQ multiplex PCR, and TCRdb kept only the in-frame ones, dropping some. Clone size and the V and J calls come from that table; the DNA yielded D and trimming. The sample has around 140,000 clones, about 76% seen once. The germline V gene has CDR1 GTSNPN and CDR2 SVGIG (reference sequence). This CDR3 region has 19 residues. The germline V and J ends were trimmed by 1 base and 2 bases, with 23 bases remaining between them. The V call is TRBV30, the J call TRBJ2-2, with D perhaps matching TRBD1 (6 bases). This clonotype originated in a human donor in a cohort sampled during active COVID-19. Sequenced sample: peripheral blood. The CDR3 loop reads CAWSGLRDTLHLNTGELFF. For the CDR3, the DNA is TGTGCCTGGAGTGGCCTCCGGGACACACTTCACCTAAACACCGGGGAGCTGTTTTTT.